The clone carrying this TCR beta chain was observed a handful of times. Its target is not known. The sample comes from a study of T cell responses to AZD1222 COVID-19 vaccine. Data came from immunoSEQ multiplex PCR; TCRdb stores just in-frame clones and leaves some out. The sample has around 190,000 clones; just over 85% are singletons. General study points: Spike-specific TCR repertoires showed rising breadth and depth after two AZD1222 doses.

V was shortened by 8 bases and J by 10 bases, with 16 bases between the two germline ends. Germline V gene sequence: CDR1 SGHRS, CDR2 YFSETQ. The CDR3 spans 11 residues. This chain joins TRBV5-1 and TRBJ2-7; D gene unclear. The sequence was collected from an adult who received the AZD1222 COVID-19 vaccine. Sequenced here: peripheral blood, sampled 28 days after the second AZD1222 dose. This chain's CDR3 is CARPQANRQYF. CDR3 bases: TGCGCCAGGCCCCAAGCGAATAGACAGTACTTC.